These T cell receptor beta chains were read from a single sample in a study of blood T cell repertoires in COVID-19. Generated by immunoSEQ multiplex PCR, the TCRdb table keeps only in-frame clones and is missing some. Among 270,000 or so clones listed, roughly 90% were seen once. The sequenced material came from peripheral blood. These receptors all come from a woman aged 30 to 39 with COVID-19, enrolled during active disease. The CDR3 runs from the conserved cysteine through the conserved F or W. Each record gives: V gene, clone size, D gene, J gene, CDR3 protein, CDR3 DNA. The D gene is left open where the match is weak. Only part of the rows carry a size: once, few, many, or a class if the clone is expanded.

>TRBV2|-|TRBD1|TRBJ2-2
CASRGQASTGELFF
TGTGCCAGCAGAGGACAGGCCTCCACCGGGGAGCTGTTTTTT
>TRBV2|-|TRBD1|TRBJ1-2
CASLTGGAYGYTF
TGTGCCAGCTTGACAGGGGGCGCCTATGGCTACACCTTC
>TRBV5-1|-|TRBD2|TRBJ2-7
CASSYTSGGSYEQYF
TGCGCCAGCAGCTATACTAGCGGGGGTTCCTACGAGCAGTACTTC
>TRBV11-2|-|-|TRBJ1-1
CASSLDPGGLNTEAFF
TGTGCCAGCAGCTTAGATCCTGGGGGGTTAAACACTGAAGCTTTCTTT
>TRBV5-4|-|-|TRBJ2-7
CASSFPRADSYEQYF
TGTGCCAGCAGCTTTCCCCGTGCAGACAGCTACGAGCAGTACTTC
>TRBV7-7|-|-|TRBJ1-4
CASSPDCWESTNEKLFF
TGTGCCAGCAGCCCTGACTGTTGGGAGTCAACTAATGAAAAACTGTTTTTT
>TRBV5-1|-|TRBD1|TRBJ2-7
CASSSTGGYEQYF
TGCGCCAGCAGCTCCACAGGGGGCTACGAGCAGTACTTC
>TRBV18|few|-|TRBJ2-7
CASSPQAREQYF
TGTGCCAGCTCACCTCAAGCACGCGAGCAGTACTTC
>TRBV29-1|-|-|TRBJ2-7
CSVGQSEQYF
TGCAGCGTTGGACAGAGCGAGCAGTACTTC
>TRBV6-5|once|TRBD1|TRBJ2-3
CASRLDRGGTQYF
TGTGCCAGCAGGCTAGACAGGGGGGGTACGCAGTATTTT
>TRBV12-5|-|TRBD1|TRBJ2-4
CASGLYRGRPKNIQYF
TGTGCTAGTGGTTTGTACAGGGGGAGACCCAAAAACATTCAGTACTTC
>TRBV5-6|few|TRBD1|TRBJ1-6
CASSMGQHNSPLHF
TGTGCCAGCAGCATGGGACAGCATAATTCACCCCTCCACTTT
>TRBV13|once|TRBD1|TRBJ1-3
CASSTSQGVVGNTIYF
TGTGCCAGCAGCACCTCCCAGGGGGTGGTTGGAAACACCATATATTTT
>TRBV11-2|-|-|TRBJ2-3
CASRAPGWAATDTQYF
TGTGCCAGCAGGGCCCCGGGATGGGCGGCCACAGATACGCAGTATTTT
>TRBV3-1/TRBV3-2|once|TRBD1|TRBJ1-5
CASSLRQGYQPQHF
TGTGCCAGCAGCCTCAGACAGGGTTACCAGCCCCAGCATTTT
>TRBV28|once|-|TRBJ1-6
CASSLRDSPLHF
TGTGCCAGCAGTTTACGGGATTCACCCCTCCACTTT
>TRBV11-2|-|-|TRBJ2-7
CASSLVRAAYEQYF
TGTGCCAGCAGCTTAGTGCGGGCCGCCTACGAGCAGTACTTC
>TRBV24-1|once|-|TRBJ1-2
CATSLRRGGYTF
TGTGCCACCAGTCTTCGCCGTGGCGGCTACACCTTC
>TRBV5-4|-|-|TRBJ1-1
CASSVGYINTEAFF
TGTGCCAGCAGCGTTGGTTACATAAACACTGAAGCTTTCTTT
>TRBV10-2|-|-|TRBJ1-1
CASTEQLNTEAFF
TGCGCCAGCACTGAACAGTTGAACACTGAAGCTTTCTTT
>TRBV18|-|TRBD1|TRBJ1-5
CASSNVNRGQPQHF
TGTGCCAGCTCAAACGTTAACAGGGGTCAGCCCCAGCATTTT
>TRBV4-1|-|-|TRBJ1-4
CASSQSPGRGGINEKLFF
TGCGCCAGCAGCCAAAGCCCGGGGAGGGGAGGAATTAATGAAAAACTGTTTTTT
>TRBV7-9|-|TRBD1|TRBJ1-2
CASSGTVYGYTF
TGTGCCAGCAGCGGGACAGTTTATGGCTACACCTTC
>TRBV15|-|-|TRBJ1-2
CATSASGENYGYTF
TGTGCCACCAGTGCCTCGGGTGAGAACTATGGCTACACCTTC
>TRBV14|-|TRBD1|TRBJ1-6
CASSLAGGNSPLHF
TGTGCCAGCAGCCTGGCAGGGGGTAATTCACCCCTCCACTTT
>TRBV30|-|-|TRBJ1-4
CAWSPGHPFEKLFF
TGTGCCTGGAGCCCGGGACACCCCTTTGAAAAACTGTTTTTT
>TRBV27|-|TRBD2|TRBJ2-3
CASSLLLAGGPTDTQYF
TGTGCCAGCAGCTTATTACTAGCGGGGGGGCCCACAGATACGCAGTATTTT
>TRBV7-6|-|-|TRBJ2-3
CASSLAGGPLSTDTQYF
TGTGCCAGCAGCTTAGCGGGGGGGCCTTTAAGCACAGATACGCAGTATTTT
>TRBV19|-|-|TRBJ1-1
CASSMRGGSTEAFF
TGTGCCAGTAGTATGAGGGGAGGAAGCACTGAAGCTTTCTTT
>TRBV7-7|few|TRBD2|TRBJ2-1
CASSPRLADSYNEQFF
TGTGCCAGCAGCCCCAGGCTAGCGGACTCCTACAATGAGCAGTTCTTC
>TRBV7-8|-|TRBD2|TRBJ2-7
CASSLGLDYEQYF
TGTGCCAGCAGCTTGGGACTAGACTACGAGCAGTACTTC
>TRBV11-2|once|TRBD2|TRBJ2-1
CASSLSGGAYNEQFF
TGTGCCAGCAGCCTTAGCGGGGGGGCCTACAATGAGCAGTTCTTC
>TRBV18|-|TRBD1|TRBJ1-2
CASSPTGVAGYTF
TGTGCCAGCTCTCCTACAGGGGTAGCGGGCTACACCTTC
>TRBV12-5|-|TRBD1|TRBJ2-2
CASGNRQGSPGELFF
TGTGCTAGTGGTAACCGACAGGGGAGTCCCGGGGAGCTGTTTTTT
>TRBV5-4|-|TRBD2|TRBJ2-1
CASSSGGDSYNEQFF
TGTGCCAGCAGCTCCGGGGGGGATTCCTACAATGAGCAGTTCTTC
>TRBV5-5|-|-|TRBJ2-2
CASSLAQWSTDTGELFF
TGTGCCAGCAGCTTAGCTCAATGGTCGACAGACACCGGGGAGCTGTTTTTT
>TRBV5-6|-|-|TRBJ1-2
CASSPAPRREGRHYGYTF
TGTGCCAGCAGCCCCGCCCCCCGTCGGGAGGGTAGGCACTATGGCTACACCTTC
>TRBV5-1|-|TRBD1|TRBJ1-5
CASSRTGTGVGQPQHF
TGCGCCAGCAGCCGAACCGGGACAGGGGTAGGGCAGCCCCAGCATTTT
>TRBV5-4|-|TRBD1|TRBJ2-5
CASSPHRDRGLQETQYF
TGTGCCAGCAGCCCCCACCGGGACAGGGGACTTCAAGAGACCCAGTACTTC
>TRBV30|-|TRBD1|TRBJ1-5
CAWSRQGERQPQHF
TGTGCCTGGAGCAGGCAGGGGGAACGACAGCCCCAGCATTTT
>TRBV5-1|few|-|TRBJ1-3
CASSRSRLTGNTIYF
TGCGCCAGCAGCCGAAGCAGGTTAACTGGAAACACCATATATTTT
>TRBV6-2/TRBV6-3|-|-|TRBJ2-1
CASSYAARNEQFF
TGTGCCAGCAGTTACGCGGCGAGGAATGAGCAGTTCTTC
>TRBV5-1|-|-|TRBJ1-1
CASSPGGDTEAFF
TGCGCCAGCAGCCCCGGCGGGGACACTGAAGCTTTCTTT
>TRBV2|-|TRBD2|TRBJ2-3
CASSVGTSGLPYTDTQYF
TGTGCCAGCAGTGTAGGGACTAGCGGGCTCCCATACACAGATACGCAGTATTTT
>TRBV29-1|-|-|TRBJ2-1
CSVGSRDYYNEQFF
TGCAGCGTTGGGAGTCGAGACTACTACAATGAGCAGTTCTTC
>TRBV2|-|-|TRBJ1-3
CASSRVLVSGNTIYF
TGTGCCAGCAGCAGGGTTCTAGTCTCTGGAAACACCATATATTTT
>TRBV4-1|-|-|TRBJ1-1
CASSQDLGQVNTEAFF
TGCGCCAGCAGCCAAGATCTGGGCCAGGTGAACACTGAAGCTTTCTTT
>TRBV7-8|-|TRBD1|TRBJ1-2
CASSLGLGTGTGGASYGYTF
TGTGCCAGCAGCTTAGGTCTCGGGACCGGGACAGGGGGCGCAAGCTATGGCTACACCTTC
>TRBV9|-|TRBD2|TRBJ2-1
CASSLTSGVSSYNEQFF
TGTGCCAGCAGCCTGACTAGCGGGGTGAGCTCCTACAATGAGCAGTTCTTC
>TRBV7-9|-|-|TRBJ2-7
CASTPAGSTKRDF
TGTGCCAGCACCCCCGCCGGGAGCACAAAGAGAGACTTC
>TRBV3-1/TRBV3-2|-|TRBD1|TRBJ2-6
CASSPTIGQGASGANVLTF
TGTGCCAGCAGCCCCACTATCGGACAGGGGGCGTCAGGGGCCAACGTCCTGACTTTC
>TRBV12-3/TRBV12-4|-|-|TRBJ2-7
CASSFQGGYEQYF
TGTGCCAGCAGTTTTCAGGGGGGCTACGAGCAGTACTTC
>TRBV6-5|-|-|TRBJ2-3
CASRPDRLRTDTQYF
TGTGCCAGCAGACCCGACAGGTTACGCACAGATACGCAGTATTTT
>TRBV7-9|-|-|TRBJ2-1
CASSLTPTGYNEQFF
TGTGCCAGCAGCTTAACACCGACAGGCTACAATGAGCAGTTCTTC
>TRBV25-1|-|TRBD2|TRBJ2-2
CASSEGGDITGELFF
TGTGCCAGCAGTGAGGGGGGGGATATCACCGGGGAGCTGTTTTTT
>TRBV5-8|-|-|TRBJ1-5
CASRSESWSNQPQHF
TGTGCCAGCAGGTCCGAGTCATGGAGCAATCAGCCCCAGCATTTT
>TRBV6-5|-|TRBD1|TRBJ1-2
CASSSETGGNYGYTF
TGTGCCAGCAGTTCGGAGACAGGGGGCAACTATGGCTACACCTTC
>TRBV2|-|TRBD1|TRBJ1-6
CASSEWLPDRVNSPLHF
TGTGCCAGCAGTGAATGGCTTCCGGACAGGGTCAATTCACCCCTCCACTTT
>TRBV5-6|-|-|TRBJ2-7
CASSLVGQGYEQYF
TGTGCCAGCAGCTTGGTAGGACAAGGCTACGAGCAGTACTTC